These 20 T cell receptor beta chains were sequenced from one sample in a study of response to subunit inactivated influenza vaccine. TCRdb independently ran MiXCR on the RT-PCR reads; one entry per CDR3 protein. The sample includes about 570,000 distinct CDR3 sequences, 10% to 15% of them seen just once. The sample was PBMCs from blood, taken on the day of vaccination. The receptors originated from a man between 50 and 59 years old who received an inactivated influenza vaccine.

The chain uses TRBV7-9 and TRBJ2-3; D ambiguous. Trimming took 3 bases from V and 2 from J, leaving 9 bases between them. This CDR3 comprises 14 residues. The germline V gene encodes CDR1 SEHNR and CDR2 FQNEAQ (reference sequence). The CDR3 reads CASSLSTATDTQYF. The DNA for the CDR3 is TGTGCCAGCAGCTTGAGTACGGCCACAGATACGCAGTATTTT.

This clonotype turned up a few times. The chain is built from TRBV9 and TRBJ2-7; tentative D call: TRBD2 (6 bases). CDR1 is SGDLS and CDR2 is YYNGEE in the germline V gene. Between the trimmed V and J ends, which lost 5 bases and 3 bases, there was a span of 15 bases. The CDR3 covers 14 residues. CDR3 loop: CASSPGGWSYEQYF. Written as DNA, the CDR3 is TGTGCCAGCAGTCCCGGGGGTTGGAGCTACGAGCAGTACTTC. The complete variable domain, with remaining parts taken from reference TRBV9 and TRBJ2-7, reads DSGVTQTPKHLITATGQRVTLRCSPRSGDLSVYWYQQSLDQGLQFLIQYYNGEERAKGNILERFSAQQFPDLHSELNLSSLELGDSALYFCASSPGGWSYEQYFGPGTRLTVT.

Comments on this clonotype: One end of the junction varies from germline; a read error may be responsible. The V and J genes are TRBV6-5 and TRBJ1-5; D is undetermined. Germline V lookup: CDR1 MNHEY, CDR2 SVGAGI. The CDR3 has 15 residues. The CDR3 nucleotides are TGTGCCAGCAGTGACTCCTGGGAGCGCAATCAGCCCCAGCATTTT. As protein: CASSDSWERNQPQHF.

This chain uses TRBV7-2 with TRBJ2-7; TRBD2 agrees at 11 bases. This CDR3 has 18 amino acids. The germline gives CDR1 SGHTA, CDR2 FQGNSA. The V and J ends lost 0 bases and 0 bases, in that order; junction bases with no gene match: 7. The CDR3 sequence is CASSLARVAGGISYEQYF. CDR3 DNA sequence: TGTGCCAGCAGCTTAGCGAGGGTAGCGGGAGGGATCTCCTACGAGCAGTACTTC. Together with reference TRBV7-2 and TRBJ2-7, the CDR3 gives the full variable domain: GAGVSQSPSNKVTEKGKDVELRCDPISGHTALYWYRQSLGQGLEFLIYFQGNSAPDKSGLPSDRFSAERTGGSVSTLTIQRTQQEDSAVYLCASSLARVAGGISYEQYFGPGTRLTVT.

This clonotype has at least ten counts. V usage is TRBV10-3 and J usage is TRBJ2-5; 7 bases are a match to TRBD1. Germline V gene data show CDR1 as ENHRY and CDR2 as SYGVKD. The CDR3 has 16 residues. V gave up 3 bases and J gave up 5 bases; unmatched junction bases: 12. The CDR3 region is CAISDTQTGKWETQYF. DNA of the CDR3: TGTGCCATCAGTGATACCCAGACAGGGAAGTGGGAGACCCAGTACTTC.

This clonotype was seen ten or more times. V and J are TRBV12-3 or TRBV12-4 and TRBJ2-7; 8 nucleotides agree with TRBD2. This CDR3 has 15 amino acids. The V gene end was trimmed by 5 bases and the J gene end by 3 bases; junction bases not matched to a gene: 9. The CDR3 bases are TGTGCCAGCAGTCCTTCGGGGGGGATCGGCTACGAGCAGTACTTC. Protein: CASSPSGGIGYEQYF.

This chain uses TRBV7-2 with TRBJ2-7; D remains unclear. The germline V gene encodes CDR1 SGHTA and CDR2 FQGNSA. Trimming left V 1 base short and J 4 bases short, with 11 bases between. The CDR3 sequence is 14 residues long. The CDR3 DNA reads TGTGCCAGCAGCTTAGGGGCGACGCAATACGAGCAGTACTTC. Amino acids: CASSLGATQYEQYF.

This chain joins TRBV19 and TRBJ2-4; 12 bases match TRBD2. The CDR3 is 14 residues long. With 5 bases clipped from V and 8 bases from J, the junction kept 4 bases outside the gene matches. Per the germline V gene, CDR1 is LNHDA and CDR2 is SQIVND (reference sequence). CDR3 in DNA: TGTGCCAGTAGTGAGACTAGCGGGAGTTACATTCAGTACTTC. This codes for CASSETSGSYIQYF.

This chain uses TRBV5-6 with TRBJ1-1; TRBD1 matches 9 bases. Germline CDR1 SGHDT, CDR2 YYEEEE. The CDR3 runs to 17 residues. V gave up 0 bases and J gave up 4 bases; unmatched junction bases: 10. As DNA, the CDR3 is TGTGCCAGCAGCTTGGGACAGACAGGGGGAGGGACCACTGAAGCTTTCTTT. Its translation is CASSLGQTGGGTTEAFF.

The chain combines TRBV6-2 or TRBV6-3 with TRBJ1-5, with D possibly being TRBD1 (6 bases). The CDR3 length is 14 residues. Trimming took 6 bases from V and 4 from J, leaving 13 bases between them. Germline CDR1 and CDR2: MNHEY and SVGEGT. The CDR3 is CASSSGQRNQPQHF. CDR3 DNA: TGTGCCAGCAGCTCCGGACAGCGGAATCAGCCCCAGCATTTT.

The chain uses TRBV5-1 and TRBJ2-3; 9 bases match TRBD1. V gave up 3 bases and J gave up 5 bases; unmatched junction bases: 7. The length of the CDR3 is 15 residues. Looked up from germline, CDR1 is SGHRS and CDR2 is YFSETQ. CDR3 DNA sequence: TGCGCCAGCAGCTACTACAGGGGGCATGAAGATACGCAGTATTTT. Its translation is CASSYYRGHEDTQYF.

This clonotype was seen many times. The chain employs TRBV20-1 and TRBJ1-1, with D possibly being TRBD1 (6 bases). The CDR3 consists of 13 residues. Germline CDR1 DFQATT, CDR2 SNEGSKA (reference sequence). V lost 3 bases and J lost 1, with 9 bases in between. The CDR3 region is CSASPRGNTEAFF. The CDR3 coding sequence is TGCAGTGCTAGCCCCAGGGGGAACACTGAAGCTTTCTTT.

This clonotype was recorded at least ten times. The chain combines TRBV6-2 or TRBV6-3 with TRBJ2-5; no clear D gene. CDR1 is MNHEY and CDR2 is SVGEGT in the germline V gene. V was shortened by 8 bases and J by 5 bases, with 3 bases between the two germline ends. This CDR3 has 9 residues. DNA for the CDR3: TGTGCCAGCGGTGAGACCCAGTACTTC. Residues: CASGETQYF.

The chain recombines TRBV4-3 with TRBJ2-3; tentatively, D is TRBD1 (5 bases). V lost 0 bases and J 9 bases, leaving 10 bases between the germline ends. Germline V gives CDR1 LGHNA, CDR2 YSLEER. The CDR3 spans 13 residues. The CDR3 coding sequence is TGCGCCAGCAGCCAAGATTATGGGGCCACGCAGTATTTT. This translates into CASSQDYGATQYF.

The V gene is TRBV2, the J gene TRBJ2-1, with 8 positions matching TRBD2. The CDR3 totals 15 residues. The J segment lost 10 bases and the V segment lost 5 bases, leaving 13 bases of the junction unmatched. The germline gives CDR1 SNHLY, CDR2 FYNNEI. For the CDR3, the DNA is TGTGCCAGCAGTTCCGGGACTAGTTTCGTGAACGAGCAGTTCTTC. Amino acids: CASSSGTSFVNEQFF.

The chain has TRBV28 and TRBJ2-2, with D perhaps being TRBD1 or TRBD2 (7 bases each). Trimming removed 6 bases at V and 4 bases at J, with 24 bases between. The CDR3 contains 18 residues. Germline V CDR1 and CDR2: MDHEN, SYDVKM. The DNA of the CDR3 is TGTGCCAGCAGCCGATGGGAGGGATTGGGGGACAGCACCGGGGAGCTGTTTTTT. Protein product: CASSRWEGLGDSTGELFF.

There are a few counts of this clonotype. The chain recombines TRBV10-2 with TRBJ2-3, with D unclear. CDR3 size: 14 residues. V shed 2 bases and J shed 3 bases, with 9 bases lying between them. Germline values: CDR1 WSHSY, CDR2 SAAADI. The CDR3 nucleotides are TGCGCCAGCAGTGAGAAGCTGGGGACAGATACGCAGTATTTT. This encodes CASSEKLGTDTQYF.

This chain links TRBV12-3 or TRBV12-4 with TRBJ1-6; weak D call: TRBD1 (5 bases). The CDR3 is 15 residues long. The V and J ends lost 8 bases and 8 bases respectively, with 19 bases between them. CDR3 nucleotides: TGTGCCAGCGGATTTCCGCAGGGAGTGGATTCACCCCTCCACTTT. It codes for CASGFPQGVDSPLHF.

J is TRBJ2-1 and V is TRBV20-1; 7 bases align to TRBD2. Germline CDR1 reads DFQATT; CDR2 reads SNEGSKA (reference sequence). Trimming at V came to 0 bases and at J to 7 bases, leaving 6 bases not matched to a gene. The CDR3 runs to 14 residues. CDR3 sequence: CSARDVGLENEQFF. In DNA, the CDR3 is TGCAGTGCTAGAGATGTCGGACTAGAGAATGAGCAGTTCTTC.

The J gene is TRBJ2-7, the V gene TRBV12-3 or TRBV12-4; D may be TRBD1 or TRBD2 (5 bases each). V lost 5 bases, J lost 5 bases, and 22 bases lay in between. The CDR3 is 16 amino acids. The DNA of the CDR3 is TGTGCCAGCAGTCCGAGGTTCAGGGACCCCAGGAACGAGCAGTACTTC. Encoded protein: CASSPRFRDPRNEQYF.